Presented here are 21 T cell receptor beta chains from one specimen sequenced in a study of blood T cells in healthy people across ages. Sample-barcoded 5' priming and a J-beta primer mix drove a second PCR of about 7 to 11 cycles. TCRdb passed the 5' RACE reads through MiXCR, listing each CDR3 protein once. Of fewer than 950,000 distinct CDR3 sequences listed, 36% are singletons. Material for sequencing was blood. All receptors come from a man aged 18 to 29 in good health.

V usage is TRBV7-9 and J usage is TRBJ2-2, with unresolved D. The CDR3 runs to 16 residues. V lost 4 bases and J 0 bases, leaving 12 bases between the germline ends. Germline V lookup: CDR1 SEHNR, CDR2 FQNEAQ (reference sequence). The CDR3 protein is CASSSFKGSNTGELFF. CDR3 sequence (DNA): TGTGCCAGCAGCTCTTTTAAGGGATCGAACACCGGGGAGCTGTTTTTT.

This clonotype was counted many times. This chain joins TRBV20-1 and TRBJ2-5; no firm D call. V lost 3 bases, J lost 5 bases, and 16 bases lay in between. The CDR3 is 14 amino acids. The germline gives CDR1 DFQATT, CDR2 SNEGSKA (reference sequence). CDR3 nucleotide sequence: TGCAGTGCTAGCGGAGCGTCCACTTTTGAGACCCAGTACTTC. It encodes CSASGASTFETQYF.

This clonotype was picked up one time. With a much larger clone just one base away, this may be a read error. The J gene is TRBJ2-3, the V gene TRBV12-3 or TRBV12-4; possible D gene TRBD1, 6 bases. CDR3 length: 14 amino acids. The CDR3 spells CACSQGIGTDTQYF. The CDR3 DNA is TGTGCCTGCAGTCAGGGGATCGGCACAGATACGCAGTATTTT.

The chain has TRBV7-9 and TRBJ2-5, with D tentatively TRBD2 (7 bases). The V and J ends lost 7 bases and 11 bases respectively, with 17 bases between them. CDR1 and CDR2 (germline): SEHNR, FQNEAQ (reference sequence). The CDR3 length is 12 residues. The CDR3 reads CASKTGEGEQYF. The DNA of the CDR3 is TGTGCCAGCAAAACCGGGGAGGGGGAGCAGTACTTC.

The genes are TRBV4-3 and TRBJ2-5, with TRBD2 as a possible D gene (7 bases). From germline, CDR1 is LGHNA and CDR2 YSLEER. CDR3 length: 14 amino acids. Trimming removed 0 bases from V and 11 bases from J, with 16 bases in between. The DNA for the CDR3 is TGCGCCAGCAGCCAAGATAGGGGGGGGGATGAGCAGTACTTC. Encoded protein: CASSQDRGGDEQYF.

The rearrangement joins TRBV5-6 to TRBJ1-4; D is unclear. CDR3 length: 14 amino acids. The V and J ends lost 0 bases and 8 bases respectively, with 11 bases between them. CDR1 is SGHDT and CDR2 is YYEEEE in the germline V gene. CDR3 residues: CASSLVALSEKLFF. The CDR3 bases are TGTGCCAGCAGCTTGGTGGCGTTGTCGGAAAAACTGTTTTTT.

V gene TRBV6-1 combines with J gene TRBJ1-2; no clear D. Germline V CDR1 and CDR2: MNHNS, SASEGT. The CDR3 covers 14 residues. V was clipped by 3 bases and J by 7 bases, with 15 bases between them. CDR3 amino acids: CASSDNPFLVGYTF. For the CDR3, the DNA is TGTGCCAGCAGTGATAACCCATTCCTCGTTGGCTACACCTTC.

The table lists this clonotype with a few counts. The J gene is TRBJ2-7, the V gene TRBV5-1, with D possibly called TRBD1 or TRBD2 (5 bases each). Trimming shortened V by 0 bases and J by 4 bases, and 17 bases separated the two germline ends. The CDR3 spans 16 residues. The germline CDR1 and CDR2 sequences are SGHRS and YFSETQ. Written as DNA, the CDR3 is TGCGCCAGCAGCTTGGGAGGGGTTGCCGGTCAATACGAGCAGTACTTC. Its translation: CASSLGGVAGQYEQYF.

The CDR3 spells CSALRDHNTGELFF. CDR3 bases: TGCAGTGCTCTCCGGGACCATAACACCGGGGAGCTGTTTTTT. V usage is TRBV20-1 and J usage is TRBJ2-2; D is tentatively TRBD1 or TRBD2 (5 bases each). V gave up 5 bases and J gave up 2 bases, with 12 bases separating them. Germline CDR1 and CDR2: DFQATT and SNEGSKA (reference sequence). The CDR3 contains 14 residues.

This clonotype has a count of ten or more. V usage is TRBV6-5 and J usage is TRBJ1-1; D gene ambiguous. There are 15 residues in the CDR3. Trimming shortened V by 5 bases and J by 4 bases, and 17 bases separated the two germline ends. From germline, CDR1 is MNHEY and CDR2 SVGAGI. CDR3 coding DNA: TGTGCCAGCAGTCGCCATCGACCCAGATCCACTGAAGCTTTCTTT. Translation gives CASSRHRPRSTEAFF.

This clonotype was counted between two and nine times. J is TRBJ2-1 and V is TRBV7-9, with 7 bases fitting TRBD1. The V segment lost 2 bases and the J segment 4 bases; nucleotides outside the gene matches: 5. Germline V gene data show CDR1 as SEHNR and CDR2 as FQNEAQ (reference sequence). The CDR3 has 15 amino acids. The CDR3 bases are TGTGCCAGCAGCTTACCTCCGACAGGGTACAATGAGCAGTTCTTC. Protein product: CASSLPPTGYNEQFF.

On this clonotype itself: A much larger clone sits a single nucleotide away, making a read error possible. In DNA, the CDR3 is TGTGCCAGCAGCACCTGGGGGAATGAGCAGTTCTTC. Protein product: CASSTWGNEQFF. This sequence joins TRBV9 and TRBJ2-1; D tentatively reads TRBD1 or TRBD2 (5 bases each). CDR1 and CDR2 (germline): SGDLS, YYNGEE. The CDR3 totals 12 residues. Between the trimmed V and J ends, which lost 4 bases and 7 bases, there was a span of 9 bases.

V gene TRBV20-1 combines with J gene TRBJ2-4; D might be TRBD1 (6 bases). With 7 bases removed from V and 0 bases from J, the gap between germline ends came to 22 bases. Per the germline V gene, CDR1 is DFQATT and CDR2 is SNEGSKA (reference sequence). This CDR3 region has 17 residues. The DNA of the CDR3 is TGCAGTGTCACAAAGACCGACGGACAGTTAGCCAAAAACATTCAGTACTTC. Amino acid sequence: CSVTKTDGQLAKNIQYF.

The chain couples TRBV12-3 or TRBV12-4 to TRBJ2-5; 13 positions agree with TRBD2. The CDR3 spans 15 residues. V was pared by 10 bases and J by 1 base, with 6 bases of the junction left unmatched. CDR3 DNA sequence: TGTGCCACCAGGACTAGCGGGGGCCTCCAAGAGACCCAGTACTTC. It specifies CATRTSGGLQETQYF.

V gene TRBV27 combines with J gene TRBJ1-5; D possibly corresponds to TRBD1 (5 bases). The CDR3 covers 19 residues. CDR1 is MNHEY and CDR2 is SMNVEV in the germline V gene (reference sequence). Trimming shortened V by 1 base and J by 0 bases, and 19 bases separated the two germline ends. CDR3 in amino acids: CASSLFGAGPSYSNQPQHF. The CDR3 DNA follows: TGTGCCAGCAGTTTATTTGGGGCGGGCCCTTCATATAGCAATCAGCCCCAGCATTTT.

The chain uses TRBV4-3 and TRBJ2-7; no firm D call. V shed 4 bases and J shed 7 bases, with 26 bases lying between them. The CDR3 sequence is 17 residues long. Germline-derived CDR1 and CDR2 are LGHNA and YSLEER. CDR3 DNA sequence: TGCGCCAGCAGCCCAAGGGTGGTTTGGTTTTTTTTCGATGAGCAGTACTTC. Its protein product is CASSPRVVWFFFDEQYF.

This chain joins TRBV20-1 and TRBJ1-1; no definite D call. V lost 0 bases to trimming and J lost 10 bases, with 9 bases between them. CDR1 is DFQATT, CDR2 SNEGSKA, per germline (reference sequence). There are 11 residues in the CDR3. DNA for the CDR3: TGCAGTGCTAGAGATGCCCGCGGAGCTTTCTTT. Translating it yields CSARDARGAFF.

This clonotype was seen only a few times. The chain links TRBV5-1 to TRBJ2-3; 12 positions match TRBD2. Germline-derived CDR1 and CDR2 are SGHRS and YFSETQ. CDR3 size: 17 residues. With V trimmed by 3 bases and J by 1 base, 6 bases remained unmatched. CDR3 sequence (DNA): TGCGCCAGCAGCTCCGTGACTAGCGGGGGAGGCACAGATACGCAGTATTTT. This encodes CASSSVTSGGGTDTQYF.

The chain is built from TRBV18 and TRBJ2-1, with no clear D. V was clipped by 3 bases and J by 6 bases, with 12 bases between them. The CDR3 extends over 14 amino acids. Per germline, CDR1 KGHSH and CDR2 LQKENI. CDR3 in DNA: TGTGCCAGCTCACCCTCGGGTGAGACCAATGAGCAGTTCTTC. Its translation is CASSPSGETNEQFF.

CDR3 in DNA: TGTGCCAGCAGTTACGTAACGGATAGCACAGATACGCAGTATTTT. Its translation: CASSYVTDSTDTQYF. The rearrangement uses TRBV6-5 and TRBJ2-3; D ambiguous. CDR3 length equals 15 residues. Germline-derived CDR1 and CDR2 are MNHEY and SVGAGI. V lost 2 bases to trimming and J lost 0 bases, with 9 bases between them.

Ten or more counts support this clonotype. The rearrangement uses TRBV20-1 and TRBJ1-1; tentative D call: TRBD1 (6 bases). The CDR3 contains 13 residues. Germline V gives CDR1 DFQATT, CDR2 SNEGSKA (reference sequence). Trimming shortened V by 3 bases and J by 2 bases, and 10 bases separated the two germline ends. Here the CDR3 reads CSARGGLNTEAFF. In DNA form, the CDR3 reads TGCAGTGCTAGGGGGGGGCTTAACACTGAAGCTTTCTTT.